This T cell receptor (beta chain) was sequenced in a study of T cell repertoires in ileal Crohn's disease. Germline CDR1 and CDR2: SGDLS and YYNGEE. CDR3 length: 10 amino acids. The V gene lost 5 bases and the J gene lost 7 bases, with 4 bases spanning the gap. Generated by immunoSEQ multiplex PCR, the TCRdb table keeps only in-frame clones and is missing some. The table has fewer than 20,000 clones, approximately 86% seen once; the top ten hold 4.5% to 6%. The gene calls are TRBV9 and TRBJ2-1; the D is unclear. This TCR was sampled from an adult with Crohn's disease. Sequencing was carried out using ileal tissue. CDR3 sequence reads: CASSSNEQFF. As DNA, the CDR3 is TGTGCCAGCAGTTCGAATGAGCAGTTCTTC.